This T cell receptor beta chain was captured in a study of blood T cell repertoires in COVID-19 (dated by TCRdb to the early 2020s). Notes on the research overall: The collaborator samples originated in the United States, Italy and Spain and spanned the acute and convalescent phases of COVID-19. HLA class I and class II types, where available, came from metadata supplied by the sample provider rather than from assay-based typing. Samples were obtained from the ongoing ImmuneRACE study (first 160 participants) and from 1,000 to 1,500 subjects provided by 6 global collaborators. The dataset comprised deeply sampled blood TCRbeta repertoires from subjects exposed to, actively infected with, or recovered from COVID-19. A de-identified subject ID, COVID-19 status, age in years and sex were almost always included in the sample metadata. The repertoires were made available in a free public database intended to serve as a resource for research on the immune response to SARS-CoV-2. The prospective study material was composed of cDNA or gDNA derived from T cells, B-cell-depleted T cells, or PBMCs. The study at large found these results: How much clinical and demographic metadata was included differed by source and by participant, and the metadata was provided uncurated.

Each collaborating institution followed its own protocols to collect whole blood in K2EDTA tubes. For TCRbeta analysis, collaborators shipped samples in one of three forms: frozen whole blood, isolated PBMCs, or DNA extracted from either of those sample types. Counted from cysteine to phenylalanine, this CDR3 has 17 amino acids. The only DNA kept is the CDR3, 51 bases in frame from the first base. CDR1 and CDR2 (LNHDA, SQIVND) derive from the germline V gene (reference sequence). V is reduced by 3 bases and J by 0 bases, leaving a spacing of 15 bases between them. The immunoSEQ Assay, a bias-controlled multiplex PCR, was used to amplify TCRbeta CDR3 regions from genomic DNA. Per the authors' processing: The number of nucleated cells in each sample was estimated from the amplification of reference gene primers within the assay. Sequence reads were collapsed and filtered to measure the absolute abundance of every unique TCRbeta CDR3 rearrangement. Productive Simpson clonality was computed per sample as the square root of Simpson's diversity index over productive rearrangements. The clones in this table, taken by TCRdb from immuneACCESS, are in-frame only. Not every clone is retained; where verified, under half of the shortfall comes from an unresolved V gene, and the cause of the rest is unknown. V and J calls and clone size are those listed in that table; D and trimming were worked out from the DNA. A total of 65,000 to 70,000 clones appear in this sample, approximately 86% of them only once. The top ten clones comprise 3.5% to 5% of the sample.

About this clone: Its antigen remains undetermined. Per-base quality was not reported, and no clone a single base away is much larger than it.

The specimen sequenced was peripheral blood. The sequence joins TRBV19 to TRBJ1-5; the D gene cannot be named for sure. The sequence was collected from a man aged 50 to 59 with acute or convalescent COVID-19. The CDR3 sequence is CASSMDLGTFSNQPQHF. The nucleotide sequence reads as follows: TGTGCCAGTAGTATGGACTTGGGAACATTTAGCAATCAGCCCCAGCATTTT.